This T cell receptor beta chain was captured by sequencing in a study of early T cells in non-severe SARS-CoV-2 infection. About the study: The authors sequenced bulk RNA from unsorted whole blood, leaving chains unpaired.

This clonotype occurred many times. Tagging with unique molecular identifiers was applied to individual cDNA molecules. TCRdb reanalysed the 5' RACE reads using MiXCR and keeps one entry per CDR3 protein. The data hold 45,000 or so distinct CDR3 sequences, with 5.5% to 7.5% observed a single time. This CDR3 contains 15 residues. Between the trimmed V and J ends, which lost 3 bases and 5 bases, there was a span of 14 bases. From germline, CDR1 is PRHDT and CDR2 FYEKMQ (reference sequence). The sequenced sample consisted of whole blood. The clonotype comes from an adult who was a healthcare worker with PCR-confirmed SARS-CoV-2 infection or an uninfected control (not recorded which). This sequence joins TRBV13 and TRBJ2-1; possibly TRBD1 or TRBD2 for D (5 bases each). The CDR3 nucleotides are TGTGCCAGCAGCTTTTGGGGGTCCGCGGACAATGAGCAGTTCTTC. This translates into CASSFWGSADNEQFF.